A selection of T cell receptor beta chains follows, all from one sample in a study of regulatory T cells in long-lasting Graves disease. TCRdb itself ran the multiplex PCR reads through MiXCR, one entry per CDR3 protein. The sample carries 300,000 to 500,000 distinct CDR3 sequences, around 20% recorded once. Sequenced material: peripheral blood mononuclear cells (PBMCs), taken when the disease was refractory, from a patient treated with antithyroid drugs. These receptors were obtained from a female donor with Graves disease. Each CDR3 is given with its conserved first and last residue. D genes are given only for firm matches. The listing skips clone size in some rows; elsewhere it reads once, few, many or a size class.

v_gene: TRBV29-1
abundance: few
d_gene: TRBD2
j_gene: TRBJ2-1
CDR3aa: CSAPSRTSDEQFF
CDR3nt: TGCAGCGCCCCTAGCAGGACTAGCGATGAGCAGTTCTTC

v_gene: TRBV20-1
abundance: few
d_gene: TRBD1
j_gene: TRBJ1-2
CDR3aa: CSARMGQGNGYTF
CDR3nt: TGCAGTGCTAGAATGGGACAGGGGAACGGCTACACCTTC

v_gene: TRBV7-2
abundance: .
d_gene: .
j_gene: TRBJ1-3
CDR3aa: CASSPGLTIRNTIYF
CDR3nt: TGTGCCAGCAGCCCGGGACTGACGATTAGAAACACCATATATTTT

v_gene: TRBV12-3/TRBV12-4
abundance: many
d_gene: .
j_gene: TRBJ1-1
CDR3aa: CASSLAVAWTEAFF
CDR3nt: TGTGCCAGCAGTTTAGCAGTAGCTTGGACTGAAGCTTTCTTT

v_gene: TRBV11-2
abundance: .
d_gene: .
j_gene: TRBJ2-2
CDR3aa: CASSGLGPGELLF
CDR3nt: TGTGCCAGCAGCGGATTGGGGCCCGGGGAGCTGCTTTTT

v_gene: TRBV15
abundance: .
d_gene: TRBD2
j_gene: TRBJ2-2
CDR3aa: CATSREGLAGDTGELFF
CDR3nt: TGTGCCACCAGCAGAGAGGGTCTAGCGGGAGACACCGGGGAGCTGTTTTTT

v_gene: TRBV19
abundance: .
d_gene: .
j_gene: TRBJ1-6
CDR3aa: CASSAKELNSPLHF
CDR3nt: TGTGCCAGTAGTGCAAAGGAGCTTAATTCACCCCTCCACTTT

v_gene: TRBV7-9
abundance: many
d_gene: .
j_gene: TRBJ2-5
CDR3aa: CASRGTEETQYF
CDR3nt: TGTGCCAGCAGGGGGACTGAAGAGACCCAGTACTTC

v_gene: TRBV18
abundance: .
d_gene: .
j_gene: TRBJ1-1
CDR3aa: CVSSPRGNTEAFF
CDR3nt: TGTGTCAGCTCACCAAGAGGGAACACTGAAGCTTTCTTT

v_gene: TRBV20-1
abundance: once
d_gene: .
j_gene: TRBJ2-3
CDR3aa: CSAANGGDTQYF
CDR3nt: TGCAGTGCAGCAAATGGTGGGGATACGCAGTATTTT

v_gene: TRBV30
abundance: many
d_gene: TRBD1
j_gene: TRBJ1-1
CDR3aa: CAWTLGQGGEAFF
CDR3nt: TGTGCCTGGACACTCGGACAGGGAGGCGAAGCTTTCTTT

v_gene: TRBV6-1
abundance: many
d_gene: .
j_gene: TRBJ1-4
CDR3aa: CASSRRAPTNEKLFF
CDR3nt: TGTGCCAGCAGTCGACGGGCCCCAACTAATGAAAAACTGTTTTTT

v_gene: TRBV29-1
abundance: .
d_gene: .
j_gene: TRBJ1-1
CDR3aa: CSVEGASAAFF
CDR3nt: TGCAGCGTTGAGGGAGCAAGTGCAGCTTTCTTT

v_gene: TRBV3-1
abundance: few
d_gene: .
j_gene: TRBJ1-3
CDR3aa: CASSQSDSRNTIYF
CDR3nt: TGTGCCAGCAGCCAATCGGACAGCCGAAACACCATATATTTT

v_gene: TRBV29-1
abundance: many
d_gene: TRBD2
j_gene: TRBJ2-5
CDR3aa: CSGGLAGVYETQYF
CDR3nt: TGCAGCGGAGGACTAGCGGGAGTTTATGAGACCCAGTACTTC

v_gene: TRBV28
abundance: many
d_gene: .
j_gene: TRBJ2-5
CDR3aa: CASTLGRLETQYF
CDR3nt: TGTGCCAGCACCTTGGGGCGTTTAGAGACCCAGTACTTC

v_gene: TRBV24-1
abundance: .
d_gene: .
j_gene: TRBJ2-7
CDR3aa: CATSDRGEQYF
CDR3nt: TGTGCCACCAGTGACAGAGGCGAGCAGTACTTC

v_gene: TRBV29-1
abundance: .
d_gene: TRBD1
j_gene: TRBJ1-1
CDR3aa: CSVGQGAQAFF
CDR3nt: TGCAGCGTTGGCCAGGGGGCTCAAGCTTTCTTT

v_gene: TRBV18
abundance: .
d_gene: TRBD2
j_gene: TRBJ2-7
CDR3aa: CASSPARTSGTEQYF
CDR3nt: TGTGCCAGCTCACCGGCTAGGACTAGCGGGACCGAGCAGTACTTC

v_gene: TRBV2
abundance: many
d_gene: .
j_gene: TRBJ1-4
CDR3aa: CASRNSPEKLFF
CDR3nt: TGTGCCAGCCGGAACAGCCCTGAAAAACTGTTTTTT

v_gene: TRBV29-1
abundance: many
d_gene: .
j_gene: TRBJ2-6
CDR3aa: CSVESPGAPGANVLTF
CDR3nt: TGCAGCGTTGAGAGCCCTGGCGCGCCTGGGGCCAACGTCCTGACTTTC

v_gene: TRBV13
abundance: .
d_gene: .
j_gene: TRBJ1-2
CDR3aa: CASSLGTARGYTF
CDR3nt: TGTGCCAGCAGCTTAGGGACAGCGAGGGGCTACACCTTC

v_gene: TRBV7-2
abundance: many
d_gene: TRBD1
j_gene: TRBJ1-1
CDR3aa: CASSYLGQLNTEAFF
CDR3nt: TGTGCCAGCAGCTATTTGGGACAGCTGAACACTGAAGCTTTCTTT

v_gene: TRBV13
abundance: few
d_gene: .
j_gene: TRBJ2-2
CDR3aa: CASSLWRGNTGELFF
CDR3nt: TGTGCCAGCAGCTTGTGGCGGGGAAACACCGGGGAGCTGTTTTTT

v_gene: TRBV29-1
abundance: .
d_gene: TRBD1
j_gene: TRBJ1-3
CDR3aa: CSGPGDRGLSGNTIYF
CDR3nt: TGCAGCGGGCCGGGAGACAGGGGGCTCTCTGGAAACACCATATATTTT

v_gene: TRBV29-1
abundance: many
d_gene: .
j_gene: TRBJ2-5
CDR3aa: CSVGSNSQETQYF
CDR3nt: TGCAGCGTTGGGTCGAACAGCCAAGAGACCCAGTACTTC